This entry lists 21 T cell receptor beta chains sequenced from one sample in a study of shared T cell receptors in the human thymus. TCRdb's copy holds only in-frame clones and misses some; the assay was immunoSEQ multiplex PCR. The sample lists about 730,000 clones, over 75% seen once, with 0.008% to 0.011% in the top ten. The same data also contributed to another study, on human thymus T cells.

The sequencing input was thymocytes. These receptors were taken from a girl less than two years old with a congenital heart defect.

The chain is built from TRBV4-2 and TRBJ2-3; 11 bases fit TRBD2. CDR1 LGHNA and CDR2 YNFKEQ come from the germline V gene. Trimming removed 1 base from V and 2 bases from J; junction bases left unmatched: 17. The length of the CDR3 is 21 residues. The CDR3 sequence is CASSQVPLLAGGLKATDTQYF. The CDR3 region has the DNA TGTGCCAGCAGCCAAGTCCCCCTCCTAGCGGGGGGTCTAAAGGCCACAGATACGCAGTATTTT.

The chain combines TRBV7-6 with TRBJ2-3, with 8 bases fitting TRBD1. Germline CDR1 reads SGHVS; CDR2 reads FNYEAQ. V was clipped by 5 bases and J by 5 bases; unmatched bases: 9. The CDR3 covers 15 residues. The CDR3, as DNA: TGTGCCAGCAGCCACATACCAGGGGGCGGAGATACGCAGTATTTT. Its protein product is CASSHIPGGGDTQYF.

This chain joins TRBV6-6 and TRBJ2-3; possibly TRBD2 for D (7 bases). Germline V gene data show CDR1 as MNHNY and CDR2 as SVGAGI (reference sequence). V was pared by 2 bases and J by 5 bases, with 11 bases between. The CDR3 contains 14 residues. The CDR3 loop is CASSYGGGLDTQYF. Written as DNA, the CDR3 is TGTGCCAGCAGTTACGGGGGGGGGCTAGATACGCAGTATTTT.

The V call is TRBV20-1, the J call TRBJ1-1, with D possibly being TRBD1 (6 bases). CDR3 size: 10 residues. Deletions cut 4 bases from V and 8 bases from J, with 8 bases between. Germline assignment: CDR1 DFQATT and CDR2 SNEGSKA (reference sequence). Here the CDR3 reads CSANRAEAFF. CDR3 sequence (DNA): TGCAGTGCTAACAGGGCAGAAGCTTTCTTT.

This chain uses TRBV6-6 with TRBJ2-1; 7 bases align to TRBD1. The germline CDR1 and CDR2 sequences are MNHNY and SVGAGI (reference sequence). Trimming cost V 4 bases and J 4 bases; bases outside gene matches: 4. The CDR3 totals 14 residues. The CDR3 spells CASSCGTEYNEQFF. CDR3 nucleotide sequence: TGTGCCAGCAGTTGTGGGACAGAGTACAATGAGCAGTTCTTC.

This clone was detected a few times. The chain combines TRBV25-1 with TRBJ1-2, with D tentatively TRBD1 (5 bases). Germline V gives CDR1 MGHDK, CDR2 SYGVNS. The CDR3 is 15 residues long. Trimming removed 2 bases at V and 3 bases at J, with 13 bases between. The CDR3 DNA reads TGTGCCAGCAGTGAAGGGGGGAATCCTCACTATGGCTACACCTTC. Translating gives CASSEGGNPHYGYTF.

The rearrangement uses TRBV5-4 and TRBJ2-2, with a tentative D call TRBD2 (5 bases). Trimming shortened V by 3 bases and J by 4 bases, and 19 bases separated the two germline ends. The CDR3 sequence is 17 residues long. CDR1 is SGHNT, CDR2 YYREEE, per germline (reference sequence). The CDR3 bases are TGTGCCAGCAGCTACCAAAATAGACCGGGAACCACCGGGGAGCTGTTTTTT. Protein product: CASSYQNRPGTTGELFF.

The chain links TRBV7-2 to TRBJ2-6, with 9 bases that match TRBD2. CDR3 size: 19 residues. Germline V lookup: CDR1 SGHTA, CDR2 FQGNSA. V shed 3 bases and J 2 bases; nucleotides not matched to a gene: 11. CDR3: CASSLLLAGSFAGANVLTF. In nucleotides, the CDR3 is TGTGCCAGCAGCTTGCTCCTAGCGGGGTCGTTCGCTGGGGCCAACGTCCTGACTTTC. Complete variable domain (other parts from reference TRBV7-2 and TRBJ2-6): GAGVSQSPSNKVTEKGKDVELRCDPISGHTALYWYRQSLGQGLEFLIYFQGNSAPDKSGLPSDRFSAERTGGSVSTLTIQRTQQEDSAVYLCASSLLLAGSFAGANVLTFGAGSRLTVL.

A single count supports this clone. This CDR3 is CASLRTGAHTDTQYF. As DNA, the CDR3 is TGTGCCAGCTTACGGACAGGGGCCCACACAGATACGCAGTATTTT. The chain is built from TRBV18 and TRBJ2-3; 9 bases are a match to TRBD1. CDR1 is KGHSH and CDR2 is LQKENI in the germline V gene. V was clipped by 7 bases and J by 2 bases; unmatched bases: 7. The CDR3 is 15 residues long.

This clone was counted a single time. The CDR3 here is CASSPTSGGAYEQYF. Here the CDR3 DNA reads TGTGCCAGCAGCCCCACTAGCGGGGGGGCCTACGAGCAGTACTTC. This chain links TRBV7-6 with TRBJ2-7; TRBD2 agrees at 13 bases. The V gene end was trimmed by 5 bases and the J gene end by 2 bases; junction bases not matched to a gene: 3. CDR3 size: 15 residues. Germline CDR1 is SGHVS and CDR2 is FNYEAQ.

V usage is TRBV28 and J usage is TRBJ1-2, with 10 bases fitting TRBD1. The CDR3 has 16 residues. The V gene end was trimmed by 7 bases and the J gene end by 7 bases; junction bases not matched to a gene: 15. CDR1 and CDR2 from the germline V gene are MDHEN and SYDVKM. CDR3 residues: CASNTGTGAGWGGYTF. The CDR3 DNA follows: TGTGCCAGCAACACCGGGACAGGGGCGGGATGGGGTGGCTACACCTTC.

The gene calls are TRBV30 and TRBJ1-4; D possibly corresponds to TRBD1 (5 bases). V lost 4 bases to trimming and J lost 6 bases, with 18 bases between them. CDR3 length: 15 amino acids. The germline V gene has CDR1 GTSNPN and CDR2 SVGIG (reference sequence). CDR3 nucleotide sequence: TGTGCCTGGACTTTTCGGAGCGGGGGAGATGAAAAACTGTTTTTT. It codes for CAWTFRSGGDEKLFF. The full variable domain, completed using reference TRBV30 and TRBJ1-4, is SQTIHQWPATLVQPVGSPLSLECTVEGTSNPNLYWYRQAAGRGLQLLFYSVGIGQISSEVPQNLSASRPQDRQFILSSKKLLLSDSGFYLCAWTFRSGGDEKLFFGSGTQLSVL.

The chain carries TRBV7-9 and TRBJ1-5; D call uncertain. The germline gives CDR1 SEHNR, CDR2 FQNEAQ (reference sequence). The CDR3 totals 12 residues. V lost 4 bases and J lost 3, with 4 bases in between. The CDR3 DNA is TGTGCCAGCAGCTCGTTCAATCAGCCCCAGCATTTT. Its translation: CASSSFNQPQHF.

The chain carries TRBV19 and TRBJ1-2; D is unclear. Germline CDR1 and CDR2: LNHDA and SQIVND (reference sequence). The CDR3 has 14 amino acids. Trimming cost V 3 bases and J 4 bases, with 12 bases left between them. CDR3: CASSIGQESYGYTF. The CDR3 DNA reads as TGTGCCAGTAGTATTGGGCAGGAAAGCTATGGCTACACCTTC.

The J gene is TRBJ1-4, the V gene TRBV5-1; TRBD1 agrees at 7 bases. Germline assignment: CDR1 SGHRS and CDR2 YFSETQ. This CDR3 region has 16 residues. Trimming cost V 4 bases and J 0 bases; bases outside gene matches: 6. The CDR3 DNA follows: TGCGCCAGCAGCCCCGGGGACAGCGCAACTAATGAAAAACTGTTTTTT. Protein sequence: CASSPGDSATNEKLFF.

The V gene is TRBV6-6, the J gene TRBJ1-4; D gene ambiguous. From germline, CDR1 is MNHNY and CDR2 SVGAGI (reference sequence). CDR3 size: 15 residues. V was trimmed by 6 bases and J by 0 bases, leaving 11 bases between them. The CDR3, as DNA: TGTGCCAGCAGAACGGACGGGACAACTAATGAAAAACTGTTTTTT. Translation gives CASRTDGTTNEKLFF.

The chain joins TRBV5-1 to TRBJ1-1; 10 bases fit TRBD1. The trim removed 4 bases at V and 4 bases at J, leaving 4 bases unmatched. CDR3 length equals 14 residues. The germline V gene has CDR1 SGHRS and CDR2 YFSETQ. The CDR3 loop reads CASSTGTGVTEAFF. The CDR3 nucleotides are TGCGCCAGCAGCACTGGGACAGGGGTCACTGAAGCTTTCTTT.

The chain employs TRBV4-1 and TRBJ1-4, with 7 nucleotides matching TRBD1. The CDR3 runs to 16 residues. CDR1 and CDR2 from the germline V gene are MGHRA and YSYEKL. Trimming took 6 bases from V and 10 from J; bases not matched to a gene: 17. The CDR3 reads CASSRNSTGDKRKLFF. The CDR3 DNA reads TGCGCCAGCAGTCGAAACAGCACAGGGGATAAGCGAAAACTGTTTTTT.

The rearrangement joins TRBV27 to TRBJ2-3, with 14 bases fitting TRBD2. Germline trimming cut 7 bases from V and 2 bases from J; bases unmatched to any gene: 11. This CDR3 region has 18 residues. Per germline, CDR1 MNHEY and CDR2 SMNVEV (reference sequence). The CDR3 spells CASIPGLAGVTHTDTQYF. In DNA form, the CDR3 reads TGTGCCAGCATTCCGGGACTAGCGGGGGTTACACACACAGATACGCAGTATTTT.

The chain employs TRBV27 and TRBJ1-6; 9 bases line up with TRBD1. Losses at the gene ends were 8 bases for V and 9 bases for J; bases not matched to a gene: 17. The CDR3 is 17 amino acids. Germline-derived CDR1 and CDR2 are MNHEY and SMNVEV (reference sequence). CDR3 nucleotide sequence: TGTGCCAGCCGGATCGGCGACCCGGGACAGGGTGTTTCACCCCTCCACTTT. This gives the protein CASRIGDPGQGVSPLHF.

The chain combines TRBV11-2 with TRBJ2-7; TRBD1 matches at 8 bases. Germline V gene lookup returns CDR1 SGHAT and CDR2 FQNNGV. With V trimmed by 5 bases and J by 6 bases, 9 bases remained unmatched. This CDR3 is built from 14 residues. In nucleotides, the CDR3 is TGTGCCAGCAGCCGCGGGCAGGGGGCGGGCGAGCAGTACTTC. This encodes CASSRGQGAGEQYF.